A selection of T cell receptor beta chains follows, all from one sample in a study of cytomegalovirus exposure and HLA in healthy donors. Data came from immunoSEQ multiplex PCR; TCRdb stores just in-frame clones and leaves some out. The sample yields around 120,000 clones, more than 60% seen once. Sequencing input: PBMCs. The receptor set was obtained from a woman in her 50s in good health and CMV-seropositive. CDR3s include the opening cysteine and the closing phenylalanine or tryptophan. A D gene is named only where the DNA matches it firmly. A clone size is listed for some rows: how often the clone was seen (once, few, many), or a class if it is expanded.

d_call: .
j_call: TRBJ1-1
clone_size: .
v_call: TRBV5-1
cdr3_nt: TGCGCCAGCAGCTTACAGGCCTTGAACACTGAAGCTTTCTTT
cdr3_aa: CASSLQALNTEAFF

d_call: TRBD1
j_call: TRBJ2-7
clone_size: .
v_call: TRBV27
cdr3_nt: TGTGCCAGCAGACCGCAGGGGGCGGTATACGAGCAGTACTTC
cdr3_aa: CASRPQGAVYEQYF

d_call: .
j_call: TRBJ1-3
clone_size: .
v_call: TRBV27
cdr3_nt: TGTGCCAGCAGCCTAGGGGCTTCCTCTGGAAACACCATATATTTT
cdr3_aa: CASSLGASSGNTIYF

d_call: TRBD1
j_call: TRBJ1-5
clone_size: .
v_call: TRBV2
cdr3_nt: TGTGCCAGCAGTACTAGGACAGGGTATCAGCCCCAGCATTTT
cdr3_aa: CASSTRTGYQPQHF

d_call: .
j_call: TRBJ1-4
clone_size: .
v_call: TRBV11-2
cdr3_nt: TGTGCCAGCAGCGTACGCGGGTTTACTAATGAAAAACTGTTTTTT
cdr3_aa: CASSVRGFTNEKLFF

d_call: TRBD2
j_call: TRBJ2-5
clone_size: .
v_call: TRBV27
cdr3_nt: TGTGCCAGCAGCCTCAGCGGGATGCGTGAGACCCAGTACTTC
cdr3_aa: CASSLSGMRETQYF

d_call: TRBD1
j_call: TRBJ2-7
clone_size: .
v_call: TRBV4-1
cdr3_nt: TGCGCCAGCAGCCAAGATTCAGGGACAGGGCTCGTCTACGAGCAGTACTTC
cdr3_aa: CASSQDSGTGLVYEQYF

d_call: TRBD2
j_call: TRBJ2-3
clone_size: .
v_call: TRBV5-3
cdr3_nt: TGTGCCAGAAGCACTAACCCGGGACTAGCGGGGCTCACAGATACGCAGTATTTT
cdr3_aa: CARSTNPGLAGLTDTQYF

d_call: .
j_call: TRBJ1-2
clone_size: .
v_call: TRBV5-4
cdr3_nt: TGTGCCAGCAGCTTGCCCCGGTCGGGAGGCTACACCTTC
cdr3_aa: CASSLPRSGGYTF

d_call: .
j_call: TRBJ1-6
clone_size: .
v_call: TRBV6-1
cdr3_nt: TGTGCCAGCAGTGAAGGCCCAGGGCTGAATTCACCCCTCCACTTT
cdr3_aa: CASSEGPGLNSPLHF

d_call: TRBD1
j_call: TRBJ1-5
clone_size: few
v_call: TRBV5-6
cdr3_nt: TGTGCCAGCAGCGAAACAGGGGGTCAGCCCCAGCATTTT
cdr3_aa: CASSETGGQPQHF

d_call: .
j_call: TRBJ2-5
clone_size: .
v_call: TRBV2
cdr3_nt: TGTGCCAGCAGTAGAGGCCATGACCGGCAAGAGACCCAGTACTTC
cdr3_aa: CASSRGHDRQETQYF

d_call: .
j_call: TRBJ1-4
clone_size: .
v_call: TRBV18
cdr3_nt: TGTGCCAGCTCACCCGGCCAGGGCCACGAAAAACTGTTTTTT
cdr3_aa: CASSPGQGHEKLFF

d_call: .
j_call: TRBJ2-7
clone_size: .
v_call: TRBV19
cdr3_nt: TGTGCCAGTTCCACCGGGACAGCGGGCTACGAGCAGTACTTC
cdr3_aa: CASSTGTAGYEQYF

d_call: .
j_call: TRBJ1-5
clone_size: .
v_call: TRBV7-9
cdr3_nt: TGTTCCAGCAGCCCCGGGGTATTGGGCAATCAGCCCCAGCATTTT
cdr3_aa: CSSSPGVLGNQPQHF

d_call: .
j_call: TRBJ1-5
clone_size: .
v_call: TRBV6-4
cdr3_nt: TGTGCCAGCAGCACGCAGGGAGGTCAGCCCCAGCATTTT
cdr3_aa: CASSTQGGQPQHF

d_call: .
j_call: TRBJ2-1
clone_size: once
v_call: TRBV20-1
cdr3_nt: TGCAGTGCGCGGGACCTAAATGAGCAGTTCTTC
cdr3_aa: CSARDLNEQFF

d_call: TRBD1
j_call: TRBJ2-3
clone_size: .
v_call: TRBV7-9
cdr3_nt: TGTGCCAGCAGCCTTGGACAGGGGGCCCATACGCAGTATTTT
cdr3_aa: CASSLGQGAHTQYF

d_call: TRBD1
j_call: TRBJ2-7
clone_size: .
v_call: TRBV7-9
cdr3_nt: TGTGCCAGCAGCCCAGACAGGGGGCTTGCTCCGTACGAGCAGTACTTC
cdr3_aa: CASSPDRGLAPYEQYF